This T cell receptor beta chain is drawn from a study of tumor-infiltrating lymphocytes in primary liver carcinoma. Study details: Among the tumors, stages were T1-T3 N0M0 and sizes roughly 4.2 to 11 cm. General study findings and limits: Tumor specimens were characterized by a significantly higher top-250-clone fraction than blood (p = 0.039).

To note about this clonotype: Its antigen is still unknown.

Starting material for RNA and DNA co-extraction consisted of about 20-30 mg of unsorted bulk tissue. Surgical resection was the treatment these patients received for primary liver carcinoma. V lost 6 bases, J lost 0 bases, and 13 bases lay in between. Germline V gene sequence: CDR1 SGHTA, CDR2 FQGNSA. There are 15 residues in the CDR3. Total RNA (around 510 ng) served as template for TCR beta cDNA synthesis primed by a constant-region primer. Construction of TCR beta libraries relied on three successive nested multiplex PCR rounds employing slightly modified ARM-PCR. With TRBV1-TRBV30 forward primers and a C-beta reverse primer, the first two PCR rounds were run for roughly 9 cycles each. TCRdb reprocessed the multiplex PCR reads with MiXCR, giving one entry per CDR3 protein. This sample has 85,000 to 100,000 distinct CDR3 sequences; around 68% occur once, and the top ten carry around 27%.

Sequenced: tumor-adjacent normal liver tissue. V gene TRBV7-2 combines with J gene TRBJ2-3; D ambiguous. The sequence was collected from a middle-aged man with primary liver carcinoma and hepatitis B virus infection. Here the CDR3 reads CASRDPLISTDTQYF. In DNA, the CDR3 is TGTGCCAGCAGGGATCCCCTAATTAGCACAGATACGCAGTATTTT. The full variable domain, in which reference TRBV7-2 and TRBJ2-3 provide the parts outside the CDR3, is GAGVSQSPSNKVTEKGKDVELRCDPISGHTALYWYRQSLGQGLEFLIYFQGNSAPDKSGLPSDRFSAERTGGSVSTLTIQRTQQEDSAVYLCASRDPLISTDTQYFGPGTRLTVL.